This entry features one T cell receptor (beta chain) sequence. The source of the sample is a study of siplizumab effects on memory and regulatory T cells. TCRdb's table, derived via immunoSEQ multiplex PCR, lists solely in-frame clones and lacks some. The repertoire holds 100,000 or so clones, 75% to 95% seen once, with 0.14% to 0.15% in the top ten. With 1 base clipped from V and 6 bases from J, the junction kept 5 bases outside the gene matches. The CDR3 length is 15 residues. From germline, CDR1 is MGHRA and CDR2 YSYEKL. This TCR was sampled from a human donor in good health. The specimen sequenced was CD4+ T cells sorted from blood. The chain uses TRBV4-1 and TRBJ1-2, with TRBD1 matching 10 bases. The chain's CDR3 is CASSQGQGATHGYTF. The CDR3 nucleotides are TGCGCCAGCAGCCAAGGACAGGGGGCTACCCATGGCTACACCTTC.